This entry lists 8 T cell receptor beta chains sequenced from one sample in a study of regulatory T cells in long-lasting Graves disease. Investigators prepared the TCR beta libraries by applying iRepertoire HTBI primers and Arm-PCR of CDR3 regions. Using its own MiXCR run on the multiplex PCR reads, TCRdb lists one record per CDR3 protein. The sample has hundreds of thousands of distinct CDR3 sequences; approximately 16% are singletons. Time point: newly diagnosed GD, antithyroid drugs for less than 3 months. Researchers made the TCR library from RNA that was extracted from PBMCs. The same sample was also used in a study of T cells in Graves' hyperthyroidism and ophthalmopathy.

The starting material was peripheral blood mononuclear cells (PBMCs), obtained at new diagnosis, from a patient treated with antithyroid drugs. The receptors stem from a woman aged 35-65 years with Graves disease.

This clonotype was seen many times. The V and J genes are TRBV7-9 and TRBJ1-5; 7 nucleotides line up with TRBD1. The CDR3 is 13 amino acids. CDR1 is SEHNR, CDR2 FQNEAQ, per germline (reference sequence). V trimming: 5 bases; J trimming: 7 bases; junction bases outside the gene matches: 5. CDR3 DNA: TGTGCCAGCAGCCACCACAGGGGACAGCCCCAGCATTTT. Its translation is CASSHHRGQPQHF.

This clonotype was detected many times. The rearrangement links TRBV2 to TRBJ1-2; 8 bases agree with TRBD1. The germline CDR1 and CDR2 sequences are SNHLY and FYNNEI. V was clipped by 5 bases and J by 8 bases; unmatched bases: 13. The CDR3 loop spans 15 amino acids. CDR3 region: CASSTSTGVVQGYTF. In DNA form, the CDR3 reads TGTGCCAGCAGTACATCGACAGGGGTTGTTCAGGGCTACACCTTC. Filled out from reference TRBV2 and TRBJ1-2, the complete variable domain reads EPEVTQTPSHQVTQMGQEVILRCVPISNHLYFYWYRQILGQKVEFLVSFYNNEISEKSEIFDDQFSVERPDGSNFTLKIRSTKLEDSAMYFCASSTSTGVVQGYTFGSGTRLTVV.

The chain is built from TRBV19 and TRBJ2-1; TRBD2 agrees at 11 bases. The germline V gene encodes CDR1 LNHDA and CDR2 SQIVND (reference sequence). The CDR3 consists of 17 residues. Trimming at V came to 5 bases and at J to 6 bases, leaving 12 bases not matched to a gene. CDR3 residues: CASSFLPLAGGGNEQFF. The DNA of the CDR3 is TGTGCCAGTAGTTTCCTACCCCTAGCGGGGGGAGGCAATGAGCAGTTCTTC.

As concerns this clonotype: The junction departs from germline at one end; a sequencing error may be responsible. CDR3 residues: CASSPRDLNTKAFF. CDR3 sequence (DNA): TGTGCCAGCAGCCCCCGGGATTTGAACACTAAAGCTTTCTTT. The J gene is TRBJ1-1, the V gene TRBV7-9; no reliable D call. The CDR3 spans 14 residues. Germline-derived CDR1 and CDR2 are SEHNR and FQNEAQ (reference sequence).

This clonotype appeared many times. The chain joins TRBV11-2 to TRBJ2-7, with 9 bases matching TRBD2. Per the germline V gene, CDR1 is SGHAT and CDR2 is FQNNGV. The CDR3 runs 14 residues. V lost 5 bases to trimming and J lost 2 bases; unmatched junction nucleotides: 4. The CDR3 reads CASSSRGGAYEQYF. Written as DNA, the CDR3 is TGTGCCAGCAGCAGTCGCGGGGGGGCCTACGAGCAGTACTTC.

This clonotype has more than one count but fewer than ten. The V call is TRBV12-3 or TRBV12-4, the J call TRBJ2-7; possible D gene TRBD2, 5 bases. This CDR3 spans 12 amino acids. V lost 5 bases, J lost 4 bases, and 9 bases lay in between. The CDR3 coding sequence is TGTGCCAGCAGTCGTAGGGAGTACGAGCAGTACTTC. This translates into CASSRREYEQYF.

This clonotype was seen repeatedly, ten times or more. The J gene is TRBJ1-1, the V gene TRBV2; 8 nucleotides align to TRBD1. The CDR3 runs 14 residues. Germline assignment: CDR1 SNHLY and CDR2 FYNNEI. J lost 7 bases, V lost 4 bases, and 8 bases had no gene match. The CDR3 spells CASSVLDRVGEAFF. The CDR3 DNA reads TGTGCCAGCAGTGTTCTGGACAGGGTTGGTGAAGCTTTCTTT.

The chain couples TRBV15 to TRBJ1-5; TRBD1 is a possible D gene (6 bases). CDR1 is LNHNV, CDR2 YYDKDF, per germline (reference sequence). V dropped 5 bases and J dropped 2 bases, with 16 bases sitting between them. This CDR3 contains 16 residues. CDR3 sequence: CATSRKTGIGNQPQHF. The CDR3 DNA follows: TGTGCCACCAGCCGAAAAACAGGGATAGGCAATCAGCCCCAGCATTTT.